The present entry profiles one TCR beta chain with its context. The data stem from a study of blood T cell repertoires in COVID-19. CDR3 length: 16 residues. V dropped 5 bases and J dropped 9; count of bases not matched to a gene: 16. Per the germline V gene, CDR1 is MGHDK and CDR2 is SYGVNS. Clones were sequenced by immunoSEQ multiplex PCR, and TCRdb holds only the in-frame ones, with some missing. Here the sample spans 200,000 to 250,000 clones, nearly 90% being singletons. The study drew participants aged roughly 18 to 95 years from around 24 US areas. Which cohort a participant joined came from the clinical history participants gave. For recovered donors of Cohort 3, there were two negative PCRs, clearance, or symptom resolution.

The TCR sequence derives from a man aged 25-45 years who had recovered from COVID-19. The V and J genes are TRBV25-1 and TRBJ2-1, with 7 bases matching TRBD1. The sequenced sample consisted of PBMCs or T cells enriched from blood (not recorded which). The CDR3 is CASSMTGLVENSEQFF. CDR3 bases: TGTGCCAGCAGTATGACAGGGCTTGTGGAAAATAGTGAGCAGTTCTTC.